The 30 T cell receptor beta chains reported below all come from one sample, sequenced in a study of beta chain features in type 1 diabetes (dated by TCRdb to about 2018). What the work shows at the level of the full study, not this receptor alone: A moderate but significant shortening of TCRB CDR3 length was observed in type 1 diabetes patients in all four CD4+ subsets.

No antigen is known for these receptors. Libraries were constructed by the immunoSEQ multiplex PCR assay. The High Capacity cDNA Reverse Transcription Kit was used to reverse transcribe all of the isolated RNA, meaning that expressed TCRB transcripts were what got sequenced. TCRdb took this table from immuneACCESS and kept in-frame rearrangements with V and J called. Such tables lack part of the clones; where checked against another copy, unresolved V genes explain under half of the gap, and the rest is unexplained. The sample records tens of thousands of clones, approximately 60% of which are singletons. Together, the top ten hold around 1.8% of the sample. Sequenced sample: Tregs from blood. Interpreted using the paper, the cell subset or site label stands for: regulatory CD4+ T cells. Source of these receptors: a man aged 30 to 39 with type 1 diabetes. Some clones in this sample may be carry-over from other donors' samples.

The chain employs TRBV5-1 and TRBJ2-1; TRBD1 might be the D (7 bases). V lost 0 bases to trimming and J lost 5 bases, with 12 bases between them. The CDR3 has 15 amino acids. Germline CDR1 reads SGHRS; CDR2 reads YFSETQ. This chain's CDR3 is CASSLVAGTDNEQFF. CDR3 coding DNA: TGCGCCAGCAGCTTGGTGGCGGGGACAGACAATGAGCAGTTCTTC.

The genes are TRBV7-9 and TRBJ2-3; 9 bases fit TRBD2. This CDR3 comprises 17 residues. The junction had 9 bases not matched to a gene; V was cut back by 5 bases and J by 0 bases. Germline assignment: CDR1 SEHNR and CDR2 FQNEAQ (reference sequence). The CDR3 coding sequence is TGTGCCAGCAGCAATTGGGCGGGGGGGCCGAGCACAGATACGCAGTATTTT. It translates to CASSNWAGGPSTDTQYF.

V usage is TRBV5-6 and J usage is TRBJ1-5; no firm D call. Germline CDR1 and CDR2: SGHDT and YYEEEE. The CDR3 runs 14 residues. Between the trimmed V and J ends, which lost 1 base and 4 bases, there was a span of 9 bases. The CDR3 DNA reads TGTGCCAGCAGCTTGTTTGGAGGGAATCAGCCCCAGCATTTT. Encoded protein: CASSLFGGNQPQHF.

This clone came up a few times. CDR3: CASSLVGGADNEQFF. The DNA of the CDR3 is TGTGCCAGCAGCTTAGTAGGGGGGGCGGACAATGAGCAGTTCTTC. The chain combines TRBV7-2 with TRBJ2-1; D perhaps matches TRBD2 (7 bases). Germline assignment: CDR1 SGHTA and CDR2 FQGNSA. The V end was cut by 1 base, the J end by 5 bases, with 12 bases between. CDR3 length equals 15 residues.

V gene TRBV13 combines with J gene TRBJ1-6; 8 nucleotides align to TRBD1. The CDR3 has 16 residues. CDR1 is PRHDT, CDR2 FYEKMQ, per germline (reference sequence). The V and J ends lost 3 bases and 8 bases, in that order; junction bases with no gene match: 9. The CDR3 coding sequence is TGTGCCAGCAGCTTGGAACGGGACAGGCGGGATTCACCCCTCCACTTT. Residues: CASSLERDRRDSPLHF.

The rearrangement uses TRBV18 and TRBJ2-5, with no clear D. Germline loops: CDR1 KGHSH, CDR2 LQKENI. V was pared by 3 bases and J by 2 bases, with 10 bases between. This CDR3 has 14 amino acids. CDR3 loop: CASSPHDTQETQYF. As DNA, the CDR3 is TGTGCCAGCTCACCGCATGACACGCAAGAGACCCAGTACTTC.

For this clone: A junction end diverges from the germline sequence, so it may reflect a read error. Other DNA variants within this sample encode the same CDR3. The chain recombines TRBV10-3 with TRBJ1-6; 11 nucleotides agree with TRBD1. The CDR3 runs to 16 residues. Germline V gene data show CDR1 as ENHRY and CDR2 as SYGVKD. CDR3 sequence reads: CAISRRDRGKNSPLHF. The DNA for the CDR3 is TGTGCCATCAGTCGCCGGGACAGGGGGAAAAACTCACCCCTCCATTTT.

This clone was detected a few times. The rearrangement joins TRBV7-2 to TRBJ2-2, with TRBD1 matching 8 bases. Germline assignment: CDR1 SGHTA and CDR2 FQGNSA. The CDR3 has 14 residues. The V gene end was trimmed by 1 base and the J gene end by 7 bases; junction bases not matched to a gene: 2. CDR3 nucleotides: TGTGCCAGCAGCTTAGGACAGGGGCACGGGGAGCTGTTTTTT. Amino acid sequence: CASSLGQGHGELFF.

The rearrangement links TRBV7-9 to TRBJ2-2; D perhaps matches TRBD2 (5 bases). This CDR3 has 14 residues. Germline CDR1 reads SEHNR; CDR2 reads FQNEAQ (reference sequence). V lost 8 bases, J lost 5 bases, and 15 bases lay in between. The CDR3 DNA sequence: TGTGCCAGCGGACTGAGGCAGCAAACCGGGGAGCTGTTTTTT. Amino acids: CASGLRQQTGELFF.

This clone was counted once. The chain carries TRBV10-3 and TRBJ1-2; 7 bases fit TRBD1. Germline V gives CDR1 ENHRY, CDR2 SYGVKD. The CDR3 totals 15 residues. V lost 5 bases, J lost 5 bases, and 11 bases stayed unmatched. CDR3 bases: TGTGCCATCAGTTCATTAGGACAGGATGGGTATGGCTACACCTTC. This encodes CAISSLGQDGYGYTF.

This sequence joins TRBV5-6 and TRBJ2-1, with 8 bases aligning to TRBD2. The CDR3 has 14 residues. The trim removed 6 bases at V and 7 bases at J, leaving 9 bases unmatched. Germline V gene data show CDR1 as SGHDT and CDR2 as YYEEEE. Here the CDR3 reads CASNRAGGGNEQFF. The CDR3 DNA reads as TGTGCCAGCAACAGGGCGGGGGGTGGTAATGAGCAGTTCTTC.

The V and J genes are TRBV5-4 and TRBJ2-1; a weak D match, TRBD2 (5 bases). V shed 4 bases and J shed 6 bases, with 17 bases lying between them. Germline V lookup: CDR1 SGHNT, CDR2 YYREEE (reference sequence). This CDR3 contains 15 residues. CDR3 DNA sequence: TGTGCCAGCAGCCCCCCGGGAAATAAAGTCAATGAGCAGTTCTTC. This translates into CASSPPGNKVNEQFF. Combining the CDR3 with reference TRBV5-4 and TRBJ2-1 gives the whole variable domain ETGVTQSPTHLIKTRGQQVTLRCSSQSGHNTVSWYQQALGQGPQFIFQYYREEENGRGNFPPRFSGLQFPNYSSELNVNALELDDSALYLCASSPPGNKVNEQFFGPGTRLTVL.

This chain links TRBV5-4 with TRBJ2-4; D remains unclear. The CDR3 has 16 residues. The V end lost 4 bases, the J end lost 1 base, and 15 bases lay between the germline ends. From germline, CDR1 is SGHNT and CDR2 YYREEE (reference sequence). For the CDR3, the DNA is TGTGCCAGCAGCGGCCCATCGGGTACTGCCAAAAACATTCAGTACTTC. This translates into CASSGPSGTAKNIQYF.

The chain links TRBV7-6 to TRBJ2-3; a possible D gene is TRBD2 (7 bases). Trimming took 5 bases from V and 6 from J, leaving 18 bases between them. Germline CDR1 SGHVS, CDR2 FNYEAQ. The CDR3 sequence is 15 residues long. CDR3 sequence (DNA): TGTGCCAGCAGCCTCCCCACGGGGGGCGCGGATACGCAGTATTTT. Translated: CASSLPTGGADTQYF.

This chain connects TRBV20-1 to TRBJ1-4; D gene unclear. Trimming pared 5 bases from V and 7 bases from J, leaving 8 bases between. Germline-derived CDR1 and CDR2 are DFQATT and SNEGSKA (reference sequence). The CDR3 loop spans 11 amino acids. CDR3 residues: CSAPRGEKLFF. The CDR3 nucleotides read TGCAGTGCTCCACGGGGTGAAAAACTGTTTTTT.

The chain employs TRBV5-6 and TRBJ2-3; 7 bases agree with TRBD2. The germline V gene has CDR1 SGHDT and CDR2 YYEEEE. The CDR3 is made up of 15 amino acids. V trimming: 3 bases; J trimming: 2 bases; junction bases outside the gene matches: 6. The CDR3 DNA follows: TGTGCCAGCAGCTCGAGTAGCGGGTCCACAGATACGCAGTATTTT. Translating it yields CASSSSSGSTDTQYF.

This chain uses TRBV5-1 with TRBJ2-2, with unresolved D. Germline V lookup: CDR1 SGHRS, CDR2 YFSETQ. The CDR3 consists of 12 residues. V gave up 6 bases and J gave up 7 bases, with 10 bases separating them. DNA of the CDR3: TGCGCCAGCACAACTGGCGGCGGGGAGCTGTTTTTT. As protein: CASTTGGGELFF.

This chain links TRBV5-1 with TRBJ2-6; D might be TRBD2 (5 bases). V was pared by 7 bases and J by 0 bases, with 11 bases between. The CDR3 is 15 amino acids. Germline V lookup: CDR1 SGHRS, CDR2 YFSETQ. This CDR3 reads CASGLLSSGANVLTF. The DNA of the CDR3 is TGCGCCAGCGGACTGCTCAGCTCTGGGGCCAACGTCCTGACTTTC. Drawing the rest from reference TRBV5-1 and TRBJ2-6, the complete variable domain is KAGVTQTPRYLIKTRGQQVTLSCSPISGHRSVSWYQQTPGQGLQFLFEYFSETQRNKGNFPGRFSGRQFSNSRSEMNVSTLELGDSALYLCASGLLSSGANVLTFGAGSRLTVL.

The V and J genes are TRBV4-2 and TRBJ2-1; 11 bases map to TRBD2. J gave up 6 bases and V 0 bases, and 4 bases lay outside the gene matches. This CDR3 spans 16 amino acids. CDR1 and CDR2 from the germline V gene are LGHNA and YNFKEQ. The CDR3 spells CASSQEVAGGVNEQFF. CDR3 nucleotide sequence: TGTGCCAGCAGCCAAGAGGTAGCGGGGGGGGTCAATGAGCAGTTCTTC.

In this sample, this clone turned up once. The rearrangement links TRBV5-6 to TRBJ2-5; 9 bases agree with TRBD1. Germline values: CDR1 SGHDT, CDR2 YYEEEE. V lost 5 bases to trimming and J lost 12 bases; unmatched junction nucleotides: 11. CDR3 size: 13 residues. CDR3 nucleotides: TGTGCCAGCAGTGCCCGGGACAGGGAAAACAAGTACTTC. It encodes CASSARDRENKYF.

This clone showed up just a few times. The chain is built from TRBV28 and TRBJ2-1; TRBD2 matches at 10 bases. Looked up from germline, CDR1 is MDHEN and CDR2 is SYDVKM. The V segment lost 7 bases and the J segment 7 bases; nucleotides outside the gene matches: 13. The CDR3 runs 16 residues. CDR3 in amino acids: CASTSRPAGGKNEQFF. In DNA, the CDR3 is TGTGCCAGCACCTCCCGGCCAGCGGGGGGGAAGAATGAGCAGTTCTTC. The whole variable domain, remainder taken from reference TRBV28 and TRBJ2-1, is DVKVTQSSRYLVKRTGEKVFLECVQDMDHENMFWYRQDPGLGLRLIYFSYDVKMKEKGDIPEGYSVSREKKERFSLILESASTNQTSMYLCASTSRPAGGKNEQFFGPGTRLTVL.

The chain links TRBV23-1 to TRBJ1-5; the D gene is possibly TRBD1 (5 bases). TRBV23-1 is filed as an ORF, its function uncertain. The CDR3 spans 19 residues. V was cut by 4 bases and J by 1 base, with 23 bases left in between. The CDR3 DNA follows: TGCGCCAGCAGTCCACCATCCCCGGGCAGGGAAGGAAGCAATCAGCCCCAGCATTTT. Residues: CASSPPSPGREGSNQPQHF.

CDR3 sequence reads: CASSYPQGQGHSPLHF. Written as DNA, the CDR3 is TGTGCCAGCAGTTACCCCCAAGGACAGGGACATTCACCCCTCCACTTT. The rearrangement uses TRBV6-6 and TRBJ1-6; TRBD1 matches at 8 bases. With V trimmed by 2 bases and J by 8 bases, 8 bases remained unmatched. This CDR3 has 16 amino acids. Germline assignment: CDR1 MNHNY and CDR2 SVGAGI (reference sequence).

The chain is built from TRBV6-1 and TRBJ1-1; 9 bases fit TRBD1. The germline CDR1 and CDR2 sequences are MNHNS and SASEGT. The CDR3 runs 14 residues. Losses at the gene ends were 6 bases for V and 1 base for J; bases not matched to a gene: 3. CDR3 protein: CASSLGQGNTEAFF. The CDR3 nucleotides are TGTGCCAGCAGCTTGGGACAGGGGAACACTGAAGCTTTCTTT.

The V gene is TRBV5-1, the J gene TRBJ2-1; D gene uncertain. Trimming stripped 5 bases from V and 0 bases from J, with 15 bases between. The CDR3 sequence is 16 residues long. From germline, CDR1 is SGHRS and CDR2 YFSETQ. The CDR3 DNA is TGCGCCAGCAGTTTAACGGCTAGGAGCTCCTACAATGAGCAGTTCTTC. Translation gives CASSLTARSSYNEQFF. The full variable domain, its missing parts supplied by reference TRBV5-1 and TRBJ2-1, is KAGVTQTPRYLIKTRGQQVTLSCSPISGHRSVSWYQQTPGQGLQFLFEYFSETQRNKGNFPGRFSGRQFSNSRSEMNVSTLELGDSALYLCASSLTARSSYNEQFFGPGTRLTVL.

The rearrangement uses TRBV4-2 and TRBJ2-5; D is uncertain. V dropped 0 bases and J dropped 2 bases, with 7 bases sitting between them. Germline CDR1 is LGHNA and CDR2 is YNFKEQ. The CDR3 consists of 14 residues. The chain's CDR3 is CASSQDWQQETQYF. The CDR3, as DNA: TGTGCCAGCAGCCAAGATTGGCAACAAGAGACCCAGTACTTC.

As for this clone: An end of the junction does not agree with germline; a read error may underlie this. The chain couples TRBV4-1 to TRBJ1-4; tentatively, D is TRBD1 (6 bases). CDR3 length: 14 amino acids. CDR1 is MGHRA and CDR2 is YSYEKL in the germline V gene. The CDR3, as DNA: TGCGCCAGCGGCCAGAGGGGGATTAATGAAAAACTGTTTTTT. Its protein product is CASGQRGINEKLFF.

The chain recombines TRBV29-1 with TRBJ1-2; the D is unclear. Germline V CDR1 and CDR2: SQVTM, ANQGSEA. Between the trimmed V and J ends, which lost 3 bases and 4 bases, there was a span of 6 bases. The CDR3 spans 11 residues. CDR3 region: CSVDPSYGYTF. CDR3 nucleotide sequence: TGCAGCGTTGATCCGAGCTATGGCTACACCTTC.

The V call is TRBV7-3, the J call TRBJ1-6; 8 nucleotides align to TRBD1. V was pared by 4 bases and J by 5 bases, with 4 bases of the junction left unmatched. CDR1 is SGHTA, CDR2 FQGTGA, per germline. The CDR3 contains 15 residues. The CDR3 DNA is TGTGCCAGCAGCTCGGGACAGGCCAATAATTCACCCCTCCACTTT. It yields the protein CASSSGQANNSPLHF.

The chain recombines TRBV28 with TRBJ1-3; no reliable D call. This CDR3 contains 11 residues. CDR1 MDHEN and CDR2 SYDVKM come from the germline V gene. Deletions cut 3 bases from V and 16 bases from J, with 13 bases between. The CDR3 reads CASSFGQSGYF. The CDR3 DNA sequence: TGTGCCAGCAGTTTTGGGCAGTCAGGCTATTTT.